The sequence of this TCR beta chain was determined in a study of CD8 T cells in Susac syndrome. CD8+ and CD4+ T cells from blood underwent TCR beta sequencing, which was carried out in a high-throughput format. It was negative isolation that provided the CD8+ and CD4+ T cells, whereas TEMRA cells were enriched by FACS. In its sample, this clonotype was seen once. When the RNA was reverse transcribed, random hexamers were used with an input of roughly 0.5 to 1 ug. By means of immunoSEQ multiplex PCR, TCR beta CDR3 spanning 54 Vbeta and 13 Jbeta underwent amplification. TCRdb recomputed calls from the immunoSEQ multiplex PCR reads with MiXCR, one row per CDR3 protein. The top ten clones hold over 0.2% of a sample with 69,000 or so distinct CDR3 sequences, 85% to 95% of them seen once. J lost 0 bases, V lost 5 bases, and 5 bases had no gene match. CDR3 length: 17 amino acids. In germline, CDR1 is LNHDA, CDR2 SQIVND (reference sequence).

The sample was CD8+ T cells from PBMCs. The V gene is TRBV19, the J gene TRBJ2-2; TRBD2 aligns across 11 bases. The origin of this receptor is a human donor in good health. The CDR3 region is CASSELAGVTNTGELFF. The CDR3 DNA is TGTGCCAGTAGTGAACTAGCGGGGGTAACGAACACCGGGGAGCTGTTTTTT.